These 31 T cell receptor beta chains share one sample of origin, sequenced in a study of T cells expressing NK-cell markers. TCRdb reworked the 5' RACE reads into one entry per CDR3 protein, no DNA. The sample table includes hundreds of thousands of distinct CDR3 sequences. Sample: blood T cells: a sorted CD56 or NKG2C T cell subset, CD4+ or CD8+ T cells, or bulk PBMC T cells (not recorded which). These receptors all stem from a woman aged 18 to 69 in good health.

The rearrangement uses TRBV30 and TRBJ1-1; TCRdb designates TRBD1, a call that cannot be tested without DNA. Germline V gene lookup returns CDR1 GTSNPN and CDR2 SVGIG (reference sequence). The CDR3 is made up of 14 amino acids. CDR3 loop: CAWSRGGAMTEAFF.

CDR3 in amino acids: CASSLKTGTSGSSEQFF. The chain recombines TRBV27 with TRBJ2-1; TCRdb proposes TRBD2, but this gene call is untestable without DNA. The CDR3 is 17 residues long. Germline loops: CDR1 MNHEY, CDR2 SMNVEV (reference sequence).

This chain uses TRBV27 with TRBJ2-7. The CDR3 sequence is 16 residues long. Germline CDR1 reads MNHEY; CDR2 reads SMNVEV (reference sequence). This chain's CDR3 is CASSLFLAGGSYEQYF.

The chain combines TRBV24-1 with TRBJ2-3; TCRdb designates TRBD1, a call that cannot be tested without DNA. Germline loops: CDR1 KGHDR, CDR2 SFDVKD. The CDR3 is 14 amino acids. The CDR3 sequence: CATSDLRQGDTQYF.

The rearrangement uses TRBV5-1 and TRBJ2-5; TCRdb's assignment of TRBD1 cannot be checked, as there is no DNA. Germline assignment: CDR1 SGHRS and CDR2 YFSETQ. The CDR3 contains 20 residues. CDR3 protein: CASSQHPGAVGTWYQETQYF. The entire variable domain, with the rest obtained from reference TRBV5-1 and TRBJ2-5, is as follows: KAGVTQTPRYLIKTRGQQVTLSCSPISGHRSVSWYQQTPGQGLQFLFEYFSETQRNKGNFPGRFSGRQFSNSRSEMNVSTLELGDSALYLCASSQHPGAVGTWYQETQYFGPGTRLLVL.

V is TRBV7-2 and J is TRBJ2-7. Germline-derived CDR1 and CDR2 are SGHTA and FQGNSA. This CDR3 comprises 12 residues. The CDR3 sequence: CASSLVPFEQYF.

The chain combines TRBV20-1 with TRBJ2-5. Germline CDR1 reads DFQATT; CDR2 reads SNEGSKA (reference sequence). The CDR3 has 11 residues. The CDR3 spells CSSLKLETQYF.

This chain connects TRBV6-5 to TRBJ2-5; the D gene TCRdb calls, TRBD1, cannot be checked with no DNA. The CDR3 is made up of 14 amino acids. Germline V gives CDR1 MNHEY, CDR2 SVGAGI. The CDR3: CASSYSGGRETQYF.

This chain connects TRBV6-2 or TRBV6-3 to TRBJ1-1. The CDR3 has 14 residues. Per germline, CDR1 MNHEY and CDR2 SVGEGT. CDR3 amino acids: CASPRTELNTEAFF.

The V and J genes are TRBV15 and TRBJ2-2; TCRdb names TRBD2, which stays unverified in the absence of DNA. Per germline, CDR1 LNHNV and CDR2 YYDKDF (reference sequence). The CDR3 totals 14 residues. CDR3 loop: CATRRAGLTGELFF.

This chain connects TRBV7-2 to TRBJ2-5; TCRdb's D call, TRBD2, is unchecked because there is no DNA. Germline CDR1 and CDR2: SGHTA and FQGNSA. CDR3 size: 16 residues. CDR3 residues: CASSSKGTSGGGTQYF.

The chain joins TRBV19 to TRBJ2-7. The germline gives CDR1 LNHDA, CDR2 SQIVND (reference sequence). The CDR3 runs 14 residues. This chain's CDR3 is CASSIAGGLYEQYF.

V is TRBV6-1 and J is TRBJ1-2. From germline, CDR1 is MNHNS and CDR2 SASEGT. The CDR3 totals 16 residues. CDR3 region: CASRAPQAREDYGYTF.

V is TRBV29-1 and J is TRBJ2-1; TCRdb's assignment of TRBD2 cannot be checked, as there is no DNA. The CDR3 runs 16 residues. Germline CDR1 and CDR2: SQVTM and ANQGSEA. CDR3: CSVEERELGRGNEQFF.

CDR3 sequence: CASSEYSGGQETQYF. V and J are TRBV25-1 and TRBJ2-5; TCRdb's D gene call, TRBD2, goes unchecked for lack of DNA. This CDR3 is 15 amino acids long. The V gene's germline CDR1 is MGHDK and CDR2 SYGVNS.

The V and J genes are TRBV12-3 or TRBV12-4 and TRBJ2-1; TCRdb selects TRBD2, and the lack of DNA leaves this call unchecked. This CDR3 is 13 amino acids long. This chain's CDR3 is CASRGLAGHKQFF.

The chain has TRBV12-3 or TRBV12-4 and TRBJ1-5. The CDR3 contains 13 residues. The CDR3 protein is CASRQTYNQPQHF.

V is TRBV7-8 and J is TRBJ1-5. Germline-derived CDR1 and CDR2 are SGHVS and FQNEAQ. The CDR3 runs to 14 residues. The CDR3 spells CASSLSRVNQPQHF.

The CDR3: CASSLHAGQGNEKLFF. V usage is TRBV5-1 and J usage is TRBJ1-4; TCRdb lists TRBD1, though no DNA is available to test this call. The CDR3 extends over 16 amino acids. Germline lookup yields CDR1 SGHRS and CDR2 YFSETQ.

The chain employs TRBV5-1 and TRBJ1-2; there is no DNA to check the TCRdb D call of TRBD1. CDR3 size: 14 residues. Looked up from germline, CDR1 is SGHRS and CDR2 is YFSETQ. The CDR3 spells CASSAGQGAYGYTF. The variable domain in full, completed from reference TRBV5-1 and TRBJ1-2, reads KAGVTQTPRYLIKTRGQQVTLSCSPISGHRSVSWYQQTPGQGLQFLFEYFSETQRNKGNFPGRFSGRQFSNSRSEMNVSTLELGDSALYLCASSAGQGAYGYTFGSGTRLTVV.

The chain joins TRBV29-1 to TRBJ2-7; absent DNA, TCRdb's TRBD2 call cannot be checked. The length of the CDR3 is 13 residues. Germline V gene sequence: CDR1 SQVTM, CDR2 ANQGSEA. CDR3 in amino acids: CSVGTSLGDEQYF.

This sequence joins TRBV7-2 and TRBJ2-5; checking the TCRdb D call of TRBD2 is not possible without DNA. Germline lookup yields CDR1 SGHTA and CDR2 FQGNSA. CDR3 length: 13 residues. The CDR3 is CASSPGIYETQYF.

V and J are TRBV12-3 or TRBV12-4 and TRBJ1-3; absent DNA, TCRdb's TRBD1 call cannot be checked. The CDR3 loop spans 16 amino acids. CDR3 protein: CASSLVWDNSGNTIYF.

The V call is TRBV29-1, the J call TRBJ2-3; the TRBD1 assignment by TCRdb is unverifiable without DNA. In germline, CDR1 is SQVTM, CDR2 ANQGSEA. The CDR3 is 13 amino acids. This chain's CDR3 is CSVRDRYTDTQYF.

The CDR3 sequence: CASSPSGVNTGELFF. V is TRBV4-3 and J is TRBJ2-2. The CDR3 contains 15 residues. The V gene's germline CDR1 is LGHNA and CDR2 YSLEER.

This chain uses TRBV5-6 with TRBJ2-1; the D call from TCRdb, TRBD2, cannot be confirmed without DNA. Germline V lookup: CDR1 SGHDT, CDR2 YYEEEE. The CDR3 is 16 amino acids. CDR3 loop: CASSFSAGRAWDEQFF.

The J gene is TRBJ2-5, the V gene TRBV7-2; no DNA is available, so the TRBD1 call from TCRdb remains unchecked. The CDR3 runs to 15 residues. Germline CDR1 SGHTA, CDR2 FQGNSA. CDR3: CASSLRGKNQETQYF.

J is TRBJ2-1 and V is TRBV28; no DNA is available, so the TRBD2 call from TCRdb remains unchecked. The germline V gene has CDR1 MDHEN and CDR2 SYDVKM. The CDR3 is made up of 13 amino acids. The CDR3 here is CASEARGYNEQFF.

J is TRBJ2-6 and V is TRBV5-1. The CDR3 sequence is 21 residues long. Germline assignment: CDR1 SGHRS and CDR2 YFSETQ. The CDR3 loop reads CASSLQTLRRGTISGANVLTF.

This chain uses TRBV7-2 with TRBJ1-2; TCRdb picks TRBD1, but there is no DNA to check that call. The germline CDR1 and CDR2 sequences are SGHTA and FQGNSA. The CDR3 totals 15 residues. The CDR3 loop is CASSFGDREPYGYTF.

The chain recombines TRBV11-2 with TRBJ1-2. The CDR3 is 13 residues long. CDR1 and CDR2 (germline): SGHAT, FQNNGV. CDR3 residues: CASSRLSWDGYTF.